Each of the 31 T cell receptor beta chains below was sequenced from the same sample in a study of Ad26.COV2.S vaccination and SARS-CoV-2 variants. Sample treatment: some 20 received Ad26.COV2.S at low or high dose, single or two shots; 5 received placebo; per-sample allocation not given. Day 63 after the first injection of vaccine or placebo was the sampling time. The table came from immunoSEQ multiplex PCR; TCRdb's copy has only in-frame clones and leaves some out. The table has about 350,000 clones, around 89% seen once; the top ten hold just under 5%. The sample in question was peripheral blood, obtained in a trial of Ad26.COV2.S vaccine versus placebo. These receptors all come from a person between 18 and 60 years old who received the Ad26.COV2.S COVID-19 vaccine or a placebo.

V and J are TRBV4-1 and TRBJ2-3; D possibly corresponds to TRBD1 (6 bases). The V end was cut by 1 base, the J end by 1 base, with 9 bases between. Germline V CDR1 and CDR2: MGHRA, YSYEKL. This CDR3 has 15 residues. CDR3 bases: TGCGCCAGCAGCCAAGGGCCAGGGGGCACAGATACGCAGTATTTT. Amino acids: CASSQGPGGTDTQYF.

The chain carries TRBV6-5 and TRBJ2-1; 9 bases fit TRBD1. V was clipped by 11 bases and J by 4 bases; unmatched bases: 12. From germline, CDR1 is MNHEY and CDR2 SVGAGI. The CDR3 is made up of 15 amino acids. The CDR3 sequence: CAGQIGTGSYNEQFF. CDR3 bases: TGTGCCGGCCAAATCGGGACAGGGAGTTACAATGAGCAGTTCTTC.

The chain employs TRBV7-2 and TRBJ1-1, with 9 bases lining up with TRBD1. Germline V gives CDR1 SGHTA, CDR2 FQGNSA. The length of the CDR3 is 16 residues. Trimming cost V 8 bases and J 3 bases; bases outside gene matches: 13. CDR3 sequence reads: CASCSPADRGDTEAFF. Here the CDR3 DNA reads TGTGCCAGCTGCTCACCCGCGGACAGGGGCGACACTGAAGCTTTCTTT.

This clone has just one count. This sequence joins TRBV7-9 and TRBJ2-3; no clear D gene. From germline, CDR1 is SEHNR and CDR2 FQNEAQ (reference sequence). Trimming took 2 bases from V and 4 from J, leaving 7 bases between them. This CDR3 spans 13 amino acids. The chain's CDR3 is CASSLSGSDTQYF. CDR3 sequence (DNA): TGTGCCAGCAGCTTATCAGGTTCAGATACGCAGTATTTT.

This chain joins TRBV7-8 and TRBJ1-3, with a tentative D call TRBD1 (5 bases). The CDR3 is 16 amino acids. V was pared by 2 bases and J by 0 bases, with 11 bases between. CDR1 SGHVS and CDR2 FQNEAQ come from the germline V gene. CDR3 sequence (DNA): TGTGCCAGCAGCTTACGGGGACGCAGCTCTGGAAACACCATATATTTT. Protein sequence: CASSLRGRSSGNTIYF.

V is TRBV30 and J is TRBJ2-7; D possibly corresponds to TRBD2 (5 bases). Trimming took off 0 bases at V and 3 bases at J, with 12 bases between the two ends. CDR3 length equals 14 residues. Germline CDR1 is GTSNPN and CDR2 is SVGIG (reference sequence). In DNA, the CDR3 is TGTGCCTGGAGTGTGGCTAGCAGGTACTACGAGCAGTACTTC. Encoded protein: CAWSVASRYYEQYF.

The V gene is TRBV5-8, the J gene TRBJ2-1, with 9 bases aligning to TRBD1. V shed 4 bases, J shed 7 bases, and the junction held 9 bases outside the gene matches. Per the germline V gene, CDR1 is SGHTS and CDR2 is YDEGEE. The CDR3 extends over 15 amino acids. Written as DNA, the CDR3 is TGTGCCAGCAGCAGGGAGACAGGGGGGTCGAATGAGCAGTTCTTC. Translation gives CASSRETGGSNEQFF.

V gene TRBV9 combines with J gene TRBJ1-5; D ambiguous. Deletions cut 4 bases from V and 2 bases from J, with 13 bases between. The length of the CDR3 is 15 residues. Germline V gene sequence: CDR1 SGDLS, CDR2 YYNGEE. The CDR3 nucleotides read TGTGCCAGCAGCCGAGACCCGGACGGCAATCAGCCCCAGCATTTT. It yields the protein CASSRDPDGNQPQHF.

The CDR3: CSVDDPLGETQYF. CDR3 DNA sequence: TGCAGCGTAGATGACCCACTTGGAGAGACCCAGTACTTC. The V and J genes are TRBV29-1 and TRBJ2-5; D remains unclear. This CDR3 comprises 13 residues. The V gene's germline CDR1 is SQVTM and CDR2 ANQGSEA. Trimming stripped 6 bases from V and 4 bases from J, with 15 bases between.

J is TRBJ2-1 and V is TRBV27; D might be TRBD2 (6 bases). Germline lookup yields CDR1 MNHEY and CDR2 SMNVEV (reference sequence). The V end lost 2 bases, the J end lost 6 bases, and 20 bases lay between the germline ends. The CDR3 contains 17 residues. The CDR3 loop reads CASSLIGIAGISNEQFF. DNA of the CDR3: TGTGCCAGCAGTTTAATAGGTATTGCGGGAATTAGCAATGAGCAGTTCTTC.

V and J are TRBV29-1 and TRBJ2-7; 12 positions agree with TRBD1. Germline assignment: CDR1 SQVTM and CDR2 ANQGSEA. The V gene end was trimmed by 6 bases and the J gene end by 0 bases; junction bases not matched to a gene: 6. The CDR3 has 15 amino acids. CDR3 sequence reads: CSVEGGQGASYEQYF. Here the CDR3 DNA reads TGCAGCGTCGAGGGGGGACAGGGGGCCTCCTACGAGCAGTACTTC.

V is TRBV24-1 and J is TRBJ2-2; D call uncertain. The CDR3 covers 13 residues. The germline V gene has CDR1 KGHDR and CDR2 SFDVKD. Trimming removed 9 bases at V and 0 bases at J, with 7 bases between. CDR3 in amino acids: CATGHSNTGELFF. The CDR3 DNA follows: TGTGCCACCGGTCACTCGAACACCGGGGAGCTGTTTTTT.

This chain joins TRBV5-1 and TRBJ2-5, with 7 bases matching TRBD1. J was trimmed by 1 base and V by 5 bases; bases with no gene match: 8. This CDR3 region has 15 residues. Germline V gives CDR1 SGHRS, CDR2 YFSETQ. Here the CDR3 reads CASRPQTGSQETQYF. The CDR3 nucleotides are TGCGCCAGCAGGCCCCAGACAGGGAGCCAAGAGACCCAGTACTTC.

This chain links TRBV9 with TRBJ2-1, with D unresolved. CDR3 length equals 14 residues. The germline gives CDR1 SGDLS, CDR2 YYNGEE. Trimming pared 0 bases from V and 8 bases from J, leaving 12 bases between. The CDR3 nucleotides read TGTGCCAGCAGCGTAGTCGAGACATCCCATGAGCAGTTCTTC. Translating it yields CASSVVETSHEQFF. The complete variable domain, with remaining parts taken from reference TRBV9 and TRBJ2-1, reads DSGVTQTPKHLITATGQRVTLRCSPRSGDLSVYWYQQSLDQGLQFLIQYYNGEERAKGNILERFSAQQFPDLHSELNLSSLELGDSALYFCASSVVETSHEQFFGPGTRLTVL.

The gene calls are TRBV14 and TRBJ1-1; D is possibly TRBD1 (5 bases). Germline-derived CDR1 and CDR2 are SGHDN and FVKESK. The CDR3 length is 15 residues. The V end was cut by 1 base, the J end by 4 bases, with 13 bases between. This CDR3 is CASSQGGFLGTEAFF. In DNA form, the CDR3 reads TGTGCCAGCAGCCAAGGGGGGTTCCTCGGCACTGAAGCTTTCTTT.

The chain carries TRBV21-1 and TRBJ2-3; TRBD2, the table's D call, was not compared with the DNA. TRBV21-1 is a pseudogene. This CDR3 is built from 18 residues. CDR3: CASSKGGIGSRPTDTQYF. CDR3 nucleotides: TGTGCCAGCAGCAAAGGAGGTATAGGTTCACGTCCGACAGATACGCAGTATTTT.

The chain recombines TRBV6-5 with TRBJ2-7; 8 nucleotides align to TRBD1. The CDR3 covers 16 residues. In germline, CDR1 is MNHEY, CDR2 SVGAGI. The V gene end was trimmed by 2 bases and the J gene end by 5 bases; junction bases not matched to a gene: 11. The CDR3 bases are TGTGCCAGCAGTTACCGATCAGACAGGGGAGTTGACGAGCAGTACTTC. This sequence encodes CASSYRSDRGVDEQYF.

This sequence joins TRBV21-1 and TRBJ2-6; TRBD2 was called by the table and not checked on the DNA. TRBV21-1 is listed as a pseudogene. The CDR3 is 14 amino acids. The chain's CDR3 is CARGGGSGANVLTF. The CDR3 DNA reads as TGTGCCAGAGGGGGAGGGTCTGGGGCCAACGTCCTGACTTTC.

The J gene is TRBJ1-3, the V gene TRBV9; D is uncertain. CDR3 length: 14 residues. The germline V gene has CDR1 SGDLS and CDR2 YYNGEE. V dropped 0 bases and J dropped 0 bases, with 4 bases sitting between them. CDR3 residues: CASSVGLSGNTIYF. CDR3 nucleotide sequence: TGTGCCAGCAGCGTAGGACTCTCTGGAAACACCATATATTTT.

This clone has just one count. V gene TRBV19 combines with J gene TRBJ2-5; 11 bases fit TRBD2. J lost 5 bases, V lost 8 bases, and 13 bases had no gene match. Germline-derived CDR1 and CDR2 are LNHDA and SQIVND (reference sequence). This CDR3 is 16 amino acids long. In nucleotides, the CDR3 is TGTGCCAGTTCTAAAAGGGCGACTAGCGGGACGGAGACCCAGTACTTC. It translates to CASSKRATSGTETQYF.

The chain carries TRBV7-3 and TRBJ2-5; D unresolved. The CDR3 is made up of 13 amino acids. Germline values: CDR1 SGHTA, CDR2 FQGTGA. V was shortened by 4 bases and J by 5 bases, with 11 bases between the two germline ends. This CDR3 is CASSSRDQETQYF. CDR3 coding DNA: TGTGCCAGCAGCTCAAGGGATCAGGAGACCCAGTACTTC.

This clone was counted once. The chain recombines TRBV19 with TRBJ2-5; TRBD2 matches 10 bases. The germline V gene encodes CDR1 LNHDA and CDR2 SQIVND (reference sequence). The ends lost 6 bases at V and 4 bases at J; junction bases unmatched: 5. CDR3 size: 14 residues. CDR3 coding DNA: TGTGCCAGTAGCTCCGGACTAGCGGCAGAGACCCAGTACTTC. It translates to CASSSGLAAETQYF.

V usage is TRBV19 and J usage is TRBJ1-3; D unresolved. Germline V gene sequence: CDR1 LNHDA, CDR2 SQIVND (reference sequence). The CDR3 has 18 residues. V shed 2 bases and J shed 4 bases, with 21 bases lying between them. The chain's CDR3 is CASSINPGPSRTGNTIYF. The CDR3 nucleotides are TGTGCCAGTAGTATAAATCCGGGTCCGAGCCGAACAGGAAACACCATATATTTT.

The CDR3 is CSVDRAGGTGELFF. CDR3 bases: TGCAGCGTTGATAGGGCCGGGGGCACCGGGGAGCTGTTTTTT. This chain uses TRBV29-1 with TRBJ2-2, with a possible D match to TRBD2 (6 bases). The CDR3 sequence is 14 residues long. The germline CDR1 and CDR2 sequences are SQVTM and ANQGSEA. Trimming pared 3 bases from V and 4 bases from J, leaving 12 bases between.

The V gene is TRBV7-2, the J gene TRBJ1-1; D unclear. In germline, CDR1 is SGHTA, CDR2 FQGNSA. There are 15 residues in the CDR3. V lost 5 bases to trimming and J lost 1 base, with 14 bases between them. The CDR3 nucleotides read TGTGCCAGCAGCCCCGGCCGGGAATGGAACACTGAAGCTTTCTTT. It is translated as CASSPGREWNTEAFF.

V usage is TRBV4-2 and J usage is TRBJ1-1; weak D call: TRBD1 (6 bases). V was cut by 4 bases and J by 10 bases, with 16 bases left in between. Germline V lookup: CDR1 LGHNA, CDR2 YNFKEQ. The CDR3 covers 13 residues. CDR3 amino acids: CASSPGTREGAFF. CDR3 nucleotides: TGTGCCAGCAGCCCAGGGACACGGGAGGGAGCTTTCTTT.

This chain links TRBV7-9 with TRBJ2-1; D may be TRBD1 (6 bases). The CDR3 runs 13 residues. The V gene's germline CDR1 is SEHNR and CDR2 FQNEAQ (reference sequence). V gave up 2 bases and J gave up 5 bases, with 7 bases separating them. This CDR3 reads CASSLRGNNEQFF. Written as DNA, the CDR3 is TGTGCCAGCAGCTTAAGGGGGAACAATGAGCAGTTCTTC.

The rearrangement links TRBV9 to TRBJ2-3; 7 nucleotides match TRBD2. Germline V gene sequence: CDR1 SGDLS, CDR2 YYNGEE. This CDR3 is built from 16 residues. V was clipped by 0 bases and J by 1 base; unmatched bases: 5. CDR3 protein: CASSVGRGGGTDTQYF. The DNA for the CDR3 is TGTGCCAGCAGCGTAGGTCGCGGGGGAGGCACAGATACGCAGTATTTT.

This clone was seen once. V gene TRBV24-1 combines with J gene TRBJ2-2, with 8 bases lining up with TRBD1. Germline-derived CDR1 and CDR2 are KGHDR and SFDVKD. V lost 4 bases to trimming and J lost 1 base; unmatched junction nucleotides: 4. The CDR3 is 16 residues long. The CDR3 protein is CATSDSGTGNTGELFF. CDR3 nucleotide sequence: TGTGCCACCAGTGACTCCGGGACAGGGAACACCGGGGAGCTGTTTTTT.

The V gene is TRBV5-6, the J gene TRBJ1-1, with no clear D. This CDR3 region has 14 residues. Trimming cost V 5 bases and J 3 bases, with 14 bases left between them. CDR1 and CDR2 from the germline V gene are SGHDT and YYEEEE. Written as DNA, the CDR3 is TGTGCCAGCAGTAACACTGCTACCTACACTGAAGCTTTCTTT. Its translation: CASSNTATYTEAFF. Drawing the rest from reference TRBV5-6 and TRBJ1-1, the complete variable domain is DAGVTQSPTHLIKTRGQQVTLRCSPKSGHDTVSWYQQALGQGPQFIFQYYEEEERQRGNFPDRFSGHQFPNYSSELNVNALLLGDSALYLCASSNTATYTEAFFGQGTRLTVV.

J is TRBJ2-1 and V is TRBV27, with D unresolved. The CDR3 runs 14 residues. Germline CDR1 is MNHEY and CDR2 is SMNVEV (reference sequence). The germline V and J ends were trimmed by 7 bases and 10 bases, with 20 bases remaining between them. CDR3 sequence (DNA): TGTGCCAGCATTCCCGTTTACGGTGGAAACGAGCAGTTCTTC. It yields the protein CASIPVYGGNEQFF.